The present T cell receptor (beta chain) was sequenced within a study of human T cells and chemical hapten exposure. Time point described: patch test 2, 6 weeks after DPC sensitization. The sample's treatment: therapeutic diphenylcyclopropenone sensitization with weekly scalp DPC. MiXCR, run by TCRdb on the RACE reads, gives a single entry per CDR3 protein. The repertoire has approximately 91,000 distinct CDR3 sequences, roughly 12% of them found once; the top ten carry 1.6%. Germline V gene lookup returns CDR1 LNHDA and CDR2 SQIVND (reference sequence). This CDR3 contains 15 residues. V lost 10 bases, J lost 0 bases, and 15 bases lay in between.

This TCR was sampled from a man aged 18 to 35 with alopecia areata. Some clones in this sample may be carry-over from other donors' samples. The rearrangement uses TRBV19 and TRBJ2-2, with TRBD2 as a possible D gene (5 bases). The material sequenced was whole blood, taken in connection with sensitization to the hapten diphenylcyclopropenone (DPC). CDR3 DNA sequence: TGTGCCACCACCGAGGGCTCAGCGAACACCGGGGAGCTGTTTTTT. Translating it yields CATTEGSANTGELFF.